The clone carrying this T cell receptor (beta chain) was seen only a few times. This entry comes from a study of shared clonotypes between healthy human individuals. Across the whole study: Serving as donors were two women and a few men, whose ages spanned 18 to 49.

In replicate PCRs of unsorted PBMC, approximately 0.3 ug DNA, 30,000 or so T cell genomes, was used. Libraries were prepared by immunoSEQ multiplex PCR; TCRdb keeps only in-frame clonotypes and omits some of them. The sample contains 550,000 to 600,000 clones, 70% to 80% of which appear only once. The germline gives CDR1 SGHTA, CDR2 FQGNSA. The CDR3 loop spans 16 amino acids. Germline trimming cut 0 bases from V and 4 bases from J; bases unmatched to any gene: 5. The clonotype comes from a woman aged 40 to 50 in good health. Some clones in this sample may be carry-over from other donors' samples. The sequenced material came from PBMCs. The chain has TRBV7-2 and TRBJ2-2, with 7 nucleotides matching TRBD1. The CDR3 here is CASSLAPTGITGELFF. In DNA form, the CDR3 reads TGTGCCAGCAGCTTAGCGCCGACAGGGATCACCGGGGAGCTGTTTTTT.